The sequence of this T cell receptor (beta chain) was determined in a study of shared clonotypes between healthy human individuals. Study conclusions and caveats: Among donors, clonotype sharing was expected to be affected by sequencing depth.

Recent vaccinations or acute infections were absent in the healthy HIV-negative adult donors. The CDR3 runs to 15 residues. Germline CDR1 and CDR2: SGHKS and YYEKEE (reference sequence). The ends were cut back, 2 bases at V and 6 bases at J, with 18 bases in the middle. Notes on this clone: What it binds is unknown.

This table comes from immunoSEQ multiplex PCR, and its TCRdb copy is limited to in-frame clones, with some not included. Here the sample spans 110,000 or so clones, around two thirds being singletons. Sample: memory CD8+ T cells sorted from blood. Subset of the sample: CD45RO+ cells pooled with CCR7-negative TemRA cells. V is TRBV5-5 and J is TRBJ2-7; D is uncertain. The source of this sequence is a woman younger than 45 in good health. The CDR3 sequence: CASSLPGRPLGEQYF. The CDR3 nucleotides are TGTGCCAGCAGCTTACCAGGCCGACCTCTGGGCGAGCAGTACTTC.